Shown below are 23 T cell receptor beta chains from a single sample sequenced in a study of T-cell memory formation after mild COVID-19. TCRdb re-derived calls from the 5' RACE reads in MiXCR, one entry per CDR3 protein. Here the sample spans some 100,000 distinct CDR3 sequences, approximately 10% being singletons. The sample consisted of PBMCs or a T cell subset sorted from them (not recorded which). The receptors were sampled from a man between 18 and 35 years old who had mild COVID-19 (a few samples of this study predate the infection). Cell type and time point are not known.

In DNA, the CDR3 is TGTGCCAGCAGTTTACAGGGAATGCTGGACACTGAAGCTTTCTTT. Encoded protein: CASSLQGMLDTEAFF. The genes are TRBV27 and TRBJ1-1, with TRBD1 as a possible D gene (5 bases). CDR1 and CDR2 (germline): MNHEY, SMNVEV (reference sequence). Trimming took off 2 bases at V and 3 bases at J, with 13 bases between the two ends. The CDR3 runs to 15 residues.

This clonotype has only a few counts. The chain couples TRBV4-1 to TRBJ1-2, with no clear D. Trimming left V 0 bases short and J 4 bases short, with 12 bases between. Germline CDR1 and CDR2: MGHRA and YSYEKL. CDR3 length: 15 residues. CDR3 in amino acids: CASSQDGTARYGYTF. The CDR3, as DNA: TGCGCCAGCAGCCAAGATGGCACAGCTCGCTATGGCTACACCTTC.

This clonotype was observed a handful of times. The chain employs TRBV6-2 or TRBV6-3 and TRBJ2-1; 11 positions match TRBD2. The CDR3 length is 16 residues. V was pared by 6 bases and J by 0 bases, with 4 bases of the junction left unmatched. Germline V gene data show CDR1 as MNHEY and CDR2 as SVGEGT. The CDR3 here is CASRHLAGGSYNEQFF. CDR3 in DNA: TGTGCCAGCAGACATCTAGCGGGGGGCTCCTACAATGAGCAGTTCTTC.

Notes on this clonotype: A much larger clone lies one base from this, so it may be a read error. This chain connects TRBV4-3 to TRBJ2-1; D is unresolved. Germline assignment: CDR1 LGHNA and CDR2 YSLEER. The CDR3 is 13 amino acids. The CDR3 coding sequence is TGCGCCAGCAGCCAAGCGGAGACCAATGAGCAGTTATTC. Protein sequence: CASSQAETNEQLF.

This clonotype has more than one count but fewer than ten. The chain couples TRBV12-3 or TRBV12-4 to TRBJ2-3; the D gene is possibly TRBD1 (5 bases). The CDR3 is 15 amino acids. V was cut by 5 bases and J by 0 bases, with 12 bases left in between. For the CDR3, the DNA is TGTGCCAGCAGTGGGGCCCCAAGTAGCACAGATACGCAGTATTTT. It yields the protein CASSGAPSSTDTQYF.

The V call is TRBV9, the J call TRBJ2-3; perhaps TRBD1 as D (6 bases). CDR1 is SGDLS and CDR2 is YYNGEE in the germline V gene. The CDR3 runs to 15 residues. With 5 bases removed from V and 0 bases from J, the gap between germline ends came to 13 bases. The CDR3 nucleotides read TGTGCCAGCAGTTATAGAGGGGGTAGCACAGATACGCAGTATTTT. Encoded protein: CASSYRGGSTDTQYF. The entire variable domain, with the rest obtained from reference TRBV9 and TRBJ2-3, is as follows: DSGVTQTPKHLITATGQRVTLRCSPRSGDLSVYWYQQSLDQGLQFLIQYYNGEERAKGNILERFSAQQFPDLHSELNLSSLELGDSALYFCASSYRGGSTDTQYFGPGTRLTVL.

Only a few counts were recorded for this clonotype. V is TRBV18 and J is TRBJ2-3; D is uncertain. This CDR3 has 16 residues. V gave up 0 bases and J gave up 2 bases, with 12 bases separating them. CDR1 is KGHSH and CDR2 is LQKENI in the germline V gene. The CDR3 DNA is TGTGCCAGCTCACCACCTTCGGTCTTCCTCACAGATACGCAGTATTTT. It is translated as CASSPPSVFLTDTQYF. The variable domain in full, completed from reference TRBV18 and TRBJ2-3, reads NAGVMQNPRHLVRRRGQEARLRCSPMKGHSHVYWYRQLPEEGLKFMVYLQKENIIDESGMPKERFSAEFPKEGPSILRIQQVVRGDSAAYFCASSPPSVFLTDTQYFGPGTRLTVL.

The chain couples TRBV7-9 to TRBJ2-2; no clear D. Germline values: CDR1 SEHNR, CDR2 FQNEAQ (reference sequence). CDR3 length: 13 residues. V was clipped by 2 bases and J by 4 bases, with 5 bases between them. The DNA of the CDR3 is TGTGCCAGCAGCTTACCCGGCACCGGGGAGCTGTTTTTT. Its translation: CASSLPGTGELFF.

This clonotype appeared a few times. The chain couples TRBV12-3 or TRBV12-4 to TRBJ2-1; 7 nucleotides match TRBD1. The CDR3 is 11 residues long. The junction had 5 bases not matched to a gene; V was cut back by 6 bases and J by 12 bases. CDR3 nucleotide sequence: TGTGCCAGCAGGGCCTCAGGGGGGCAGTTCTTC. Protein product: CASRASGGQFF.

The table lists this clonotype with a few counts. The chain employs TRBV7-2 and TRBJ2-5, with D perhaps assigned TRBD1 or TRBD2 (6 bases each). Trimming left V 1 base short and J 3 bases short, with 9 bases between. CDR1 is SGHTA and CDR2 is FQGNSA in the germline V gene. The CDR3 length is 14 residues. The CDR3 here is CASSLVGGKETQYF. In DNA, the CDR3 is TGTGCCAGCAGCTTAGTAGGGGGGAAAGAGACCCAGTACTTC.

J is TRBJ1-6 and V is TRBV4-1; D may be TRBD1 (5 bases). The CDR3 length is 16 residues. V dropped 1 base and J dropped 7 bases, with 14 bases sitting between them. CDR1 is MGHRA and CDR2 is YSYEKL in the germline V gene. Here the CDR3 DNA reads TGCGCCAGCAGCCAAGTCCGTCAGGGCTGGAATTCACCCCTCCACTTT. Its protein product is CASSQVRQGWNSPLHF.

The V call is TRBV20-1, the J call TRBJ1-4; D is uncertain. Trimming shortened V by 3 bases and J by 7 bases, and 6 bases separated the two germline ends. This CDR3 spans 11 amino acids. The germline CDR1 and CDR2 sequences are DFQATT and SNEGSKA (reference sequence). The CDR3: CSARFAEKLFF. Here the CDR3 DNA reads TGCAGTGCTAGGTTTGCTGAAAAACTGTTTTTT.

This clonotype was recorded only once. The chain uses TRBV11-2 and TRBJ2-7; D gene ambiguous. Germline V gene lookup returns CDR1 SGHAT and CDR2 FQNNGV. This CDR3 contains 13 residues. Trimming shortened V by 6 bases and J by 6 bases, and 15 bases separated the two germline ends. The CDR3 DNA reads as TGTGCCAGCAGGGAGTTCGGCAATTTCGAGCAGTACGTC. Translated, it gives CASREFGNFEQYV.

The CDR3 DNA follows: TGTGCCAGCGGGGCTAGCGGGGCCCCCGAATCCGATACGCAGTATTTT. It yields the protein CASGASGAPESDTQYF. V usage is TRBV6-2 or TRBV6-3 and J usage is TRBJ2-3; 9 bases fit TRBD2. This CDR3 contains 16 residues. Germline V gene data show CDR1 as MNHEY and CDR2 as SVGEGT. V lost 8 bases to trimming and J lost 6 bases; unmatched junction nucleotides: 15.

The rearrangement links TRBV11-3 to TRBJ2-1; a weak D match, TRBD2 (7 bases). Germline V gene sequence: CDR1 SGHNT, CDR2 YENEEA. The CDR3 runs to 12 residues. V lost 8 bases to trimming and J lost 7 bases, with 12 bases between them. The CDR3 is CASSGGQNEQFF. As DNA, the CDR3 is TGTGCCAGCTCCGGGGGGCAGAATGAGCAGTTCTTC. The full variable domain, in which reference TRBV11-3 and TRBJ2-1 provide the parts outside the CDR3, is EAGVVQSPRYKIIEKKQPVAFWCNPISGHNTLYWYLQNLGQGPELLIRYENEEAVDDSQLPKDRFSAERLKGVDSTLKIQPAELGDSAVYLCASSGGQNEQFFGPGTRLTVL.

This clonotype has more than one count but fewer than ten. The J gene is TRBJ2-2, the V gene TRBV11-1; no reliable D call. This CDR3 spans 15 amino acids. The germline V gene has CDR1 SGHAT and CDR2 FQDESV (reference sequence). Trimming shortened V by 1 base and J by 0 bases, and 6 bases separated the two germline ends. CDR3 nucleotide sequence: TGTGCCAGCAGCTTAGTTTCCCCGAACACCGGGGAGCTGTTTTTT. Its translation is CASSLVSPNTGELFF.

In its sample, this clonotype was seen a few times. V gene TRBV4-1 combines with J gene TRBJ2-1; D not resolved. V lost 2 bases to trimming and J lost 9 bases, with 11 bases between them. The germline V gene encodes CDR1 MGHRA and CDR2 YSYEKL. The CDR3 is made up of 13 amino acids. Here the CDR3 DNA reads TGCGCCAGCAGCCAAAAGGGTTCGGGTGAGCAGTTCTTC. It is translated as CASSQKGSGEQFF.

V usage is TRBV7-2 and J usage is TRBJ2-1; the D gene is possibly TRBD1 (6 bases). The CDR3 has 15 residues. Germline lookup yields CDR1 SGHTA and CDR2 FQGNSA. Trimming pared 5 bases from V and 10 bases from J, leaving 21 bases between. CDR3 nucleotide sequence: TGTGCCAGCAGCACCAGATCGTATTGGGGGCGCGAGCAGTTCTTC. Its protein product is CASSTRSYWGREQFF.

This clonotype appeared a few times. The chain employs TRBV19 and TRBJ1-5, with D hard to call. The germline V gene encodes CDR1 LNHDA and CDR2 SQIVND (reference sequence). V was clipped by 7 bases and J by 6 bases, with 10 bases between them. This CDR3 is 12 amino acids long. This chain's CDR3 is CASNQRGQPQHF. CDR3 DNA sequence: TGTGCCAGTAATCAGAGAGGTCAGCCCCAGCATTTT.

This chain uses TRBV27 with TRBJ2-3; the match to TRBD2 covers 10 bases. The CDR3 extends over 17 amino acids. V lost 5 bases and J lost 2; bases outside the gene matches: 10. Germline CDR1 reads MNHEY; CDR2 reads SMNVEV (reference sequence). CDR3 bases: TGTGCCAGCAGTCCCCTCCCCCTAGCGGGGGTCACAGATACGCAGTATTTT. This gives the protein CASSPLPLAGVTDTQYF.

This rearrangement joins TRBV3-1 to TRBJ2-2; D gene uncertain. In germline, CDR1 is LGHDT, CDR2 YNNKEL (reference sequence). The CDR3 length is 14 residues. V dropped 1 base and J dropped 4 bases, with 7 bases sitting between them. The CDR3 sequence is CASSQGRFTGELFF. CDR3 DNA: TGTGCCAGCAGCCAAGGACGATTCACCGGGGAGCTGTTTTTT.

This clonotype was detected a few times. This chain joins TRBV11-2 and TRBJ2-3; TRBD2 aligns across 7 bases. Trimming at V came to 0 bases and at J to 0 bases, leaving 6 bases not matched to a gene. Germline V CDR1 and CDR2: SGHAT, FQNNGV. The CDR3 is 17 amino acids. DNA of the CDR3: TGTGCCAGCAGCTTAGATGGGCTAGCGGAGAGCACAGATACGCAGTATTTT. Translation gives CASSLDGLAESTDTQYF.

CDR3: CASSQDTGASTDTQYF. The CDR3, as DNA: TGCGCCAGCAGCCAAGATACGGGGGCTAGCACAGATACGCAGTATTTT. The rearrangement joins TRBV4-3 to TRBJ2-3, with D possibly being TRBD1 or TRBD2 (6 bases each). Germline loops: CDR1 LGHNA, CDR2 YSLEER. V lost 0 bases, J lost 0 bases, and 10 bases lay in between. The CDR3 covers 16 residues.